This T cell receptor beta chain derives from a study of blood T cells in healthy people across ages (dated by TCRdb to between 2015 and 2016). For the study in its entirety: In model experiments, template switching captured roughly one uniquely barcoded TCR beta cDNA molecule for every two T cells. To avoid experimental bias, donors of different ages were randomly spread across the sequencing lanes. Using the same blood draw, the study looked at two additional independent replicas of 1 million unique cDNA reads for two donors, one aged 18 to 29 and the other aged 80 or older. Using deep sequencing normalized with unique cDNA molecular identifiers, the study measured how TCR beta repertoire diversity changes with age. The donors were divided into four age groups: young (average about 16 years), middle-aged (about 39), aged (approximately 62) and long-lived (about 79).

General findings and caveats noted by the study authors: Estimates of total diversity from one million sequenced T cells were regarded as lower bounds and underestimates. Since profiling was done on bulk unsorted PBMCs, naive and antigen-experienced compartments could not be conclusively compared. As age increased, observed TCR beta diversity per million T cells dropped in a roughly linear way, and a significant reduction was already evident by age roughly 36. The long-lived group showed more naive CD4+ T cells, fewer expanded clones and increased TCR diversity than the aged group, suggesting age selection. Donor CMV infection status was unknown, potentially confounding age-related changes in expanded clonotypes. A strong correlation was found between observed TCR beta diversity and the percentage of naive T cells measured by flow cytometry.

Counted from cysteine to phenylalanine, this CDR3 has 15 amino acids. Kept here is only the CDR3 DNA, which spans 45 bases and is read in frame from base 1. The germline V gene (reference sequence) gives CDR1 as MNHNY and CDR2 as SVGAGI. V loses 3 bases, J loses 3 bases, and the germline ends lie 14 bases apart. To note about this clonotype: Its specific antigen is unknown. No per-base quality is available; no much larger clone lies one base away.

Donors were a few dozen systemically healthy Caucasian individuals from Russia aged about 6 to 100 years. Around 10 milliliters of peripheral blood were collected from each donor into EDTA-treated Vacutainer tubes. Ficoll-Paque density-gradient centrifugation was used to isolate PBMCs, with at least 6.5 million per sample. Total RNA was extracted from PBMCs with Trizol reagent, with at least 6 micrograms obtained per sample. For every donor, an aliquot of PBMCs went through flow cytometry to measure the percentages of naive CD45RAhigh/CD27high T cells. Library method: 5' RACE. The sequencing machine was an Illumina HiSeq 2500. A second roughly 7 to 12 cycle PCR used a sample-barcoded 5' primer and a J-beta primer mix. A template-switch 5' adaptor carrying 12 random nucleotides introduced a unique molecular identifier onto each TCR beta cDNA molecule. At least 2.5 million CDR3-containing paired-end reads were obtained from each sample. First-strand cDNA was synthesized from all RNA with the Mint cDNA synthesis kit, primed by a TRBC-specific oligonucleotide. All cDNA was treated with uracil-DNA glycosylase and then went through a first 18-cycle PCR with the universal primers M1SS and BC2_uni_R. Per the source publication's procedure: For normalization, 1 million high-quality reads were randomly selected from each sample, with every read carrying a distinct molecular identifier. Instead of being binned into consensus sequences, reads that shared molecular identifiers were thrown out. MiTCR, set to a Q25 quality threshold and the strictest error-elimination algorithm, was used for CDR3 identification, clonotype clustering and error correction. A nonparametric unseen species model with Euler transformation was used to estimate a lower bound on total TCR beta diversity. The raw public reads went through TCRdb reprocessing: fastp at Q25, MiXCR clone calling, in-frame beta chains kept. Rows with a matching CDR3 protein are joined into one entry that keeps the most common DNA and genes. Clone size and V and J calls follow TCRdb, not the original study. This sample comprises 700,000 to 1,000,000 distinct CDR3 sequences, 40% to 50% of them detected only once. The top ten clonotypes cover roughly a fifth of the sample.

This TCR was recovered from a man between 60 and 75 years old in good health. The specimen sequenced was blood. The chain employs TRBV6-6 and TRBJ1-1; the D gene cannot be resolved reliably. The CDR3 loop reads CASSYRSGDHTEAFF. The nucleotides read TGTGCCAGCAGTTATCGGTCCGGGGATCACACTGAAGCTTTCTTT.